The rows below give T cell receptor beta chains drawn from one sample of a study of OX40 agonist ivuxolimab in advanced cancers. Libraries were prepared by immunoSEQ multiplex PCR; TCRdb keeps only in-frame clonotypes and omits some of them. This sample yields tens of thousands of clones, of which 80% to 90% are seen a single time; over 5% belongs to the top ten. This specimen consisted of CD4+ or CD8+ T cells sorted from blood, obtained in a trial of the OX40 agonist ivuxolimab. These receptors all come from an adult with an advanced solid tumor such as melanoma, head and neck, liver or kidney cancer. Both conserved end residues are part of each CDR3. D genes are given only for firm matches. Clone size is shown for a subset of rows, as once, few, many or a class of expanded clone.

TGTGCCAGCAGTGAGGCGACAGAGAACACCGGGGAGCTGTTTTTT,CASSEATENTGELFF,-,TRBV6-1,-,TRBJ2-2
TGTGCCAGCAGATTAGAGGACTCAACTAATGAAAAACTGTTTTTT,CASRLEDSTNEKLFF,-,TRBV28,-,TRBJ1-4
TGCGCCAGCAGCTTGGACGGGGGCTTCCAAGAGACCCAGTACTTC,CASSLDGGFQETQYF,-,TRBV5-1,-,TRBJ2-5
TGTGCCAGCAGTTTATACGGAACTAGCGGCCAAGAGACCCAGTACTTC,CASSLYGTSGQETQYF,-,TRBV27,TRBD2,TRBJ2-5
TGTGCCACGGGTCGCGGGAGGGCTTCCTACGAGCAGTACTTC,CATGRGRASYEQYF,-,TRBV10-3,TRBD2,TRBJ2-7
TGTGCCAGAGCACAGTTTATGAACACTGAAGCTTTCTTT,CARAQFMNTEAFF,-,TRBV7-8,-,TRBJ1-1
TGTGCCTGGAGACAGGGTTTTAGCTCCTACAATGAGCAGTTCTTC,CAWRQGFSSYNEQFF,-,TRBV30,-,TRBJ2-1
TGTGCCAGTAGTAGCCTCCTAGCGGTGGATGAGCAGTTCTTC,CASSSLLAVDEQFF,-,TRBV19,TRBD2,TRBJ2-1
TGTGCCAGCACAGAACCGGGACAGATGCGGGAAAAACTGTTTTTT,CASTEPGQMREKLFF,-,TRBV6-6,TRBD1,TRBJ1-4
TGCGCCAGCAGTTATGACAGGGGCACCGGGGAGCTGTTTTTT,CASSYDRGTGELFF,-,TRBV5-1,TRBD1,TRBJ2-2
TGTGCCAGCCGGGACAGGAGCAATCAGCCCCAGCATTTT,CASRDRSNQPQHF,-,TRBV19,TRBD1,TRBJ1-5
TGTGCCAGCAGTTTGGCTTCCTACAATGAGCAGTTCTTC,CASSLASYNEQFF,-,TRBV6-6,-,TRBJ2-1
TGCAGCGTTGAGGGCGGGGTGGGGCCTACCTACAATGAGCAGTTCTTC,CSVEGGVGPTYNEQFF,-,TRBV29-1,-,TRBJ2-1
TGTGCTAGCAGCTTGTCCTCAAAGCGCTCATACTTAGCCAAAAACATTCAGTACTTC,CASSLSSKRSYLAKNIQYF,-,TRBV7-7,-,TRBJ2-4
TGTGCCAGCAGTTACTCGGGGGGTACGGCGTCCCAGCATTTT,CASSYSGGTASQHF,-,TRBV6-5,-,TRBJ1-5
TGTGCCAGCAGTGGGACTAGCGGGGTTAGCTCCTACAATGAGCAGTTCTTC,CASSGTSGVSSYNEQFF,-,TRBV2,TRBD2,TRBJ2-1
TGCGCCAGCAGCCCCCAGCGGGAGGGGAGCTCCTACAATGAGCAGTTCTTC,CASSPQREGSSYNEQFF,-,TRBV4-3,TRBD2,TRBJ2-1
TGCAGCGTTGACGGTGGGAGGAGCGGGGAGCTGTTTTTT,CSVDGGRSGELFF,-,TRBV29-1,-,TRBJ2-2
TGTGCCAGCAGTTCGGATTCCAATCAGCCCCAGCATTTT,CASSSDSNQPQHF,-,TRBV6-5,-,TRBJ1-5
TGTGCCAGCAGACAGGGCCCGAACACTGAAGCTTTCTTT,CASRQGPNTEAFF,-,TRBV6-5,-,TRBJ1-1
TGTGCCAGCAGTTTGCGACAGCCTTGGCAGCCCCAGCATTTT,CASSLRQPWQPQHF,-,TRBV28,-,TRBJ1-5
TGTGCCAGCAGCTTTTTCAGCACAGATACGCAGTATTTT,CASSFFSTDTQYF,-,TRBV5-6,-,TRBJ2-3
TGTGCCAGTAGGACTGGACTAGCGGGGGCCTCCATGAACACCGGGGAGCTGTTTTTT,CASRTGLAGASMNTGELFF,-,TRBV19,TRBD2,TRBJ2-2
TGTGCCAGCAGCTTAGATAGGAGCGAGACCCAGTACTTC,CASSLDRSETQYF,-,TRBV11-2,-,TRBJ2-5
TGTGCCAGCACCCAGGGCCTGGACAGGGGGAACTATGGCTACACCTTC,CASTQGLDRGNYGYTF,-,TRBV11-2,TRBD1,TRBJ1-2
TGTGCCAGCAGTTCCCCGCGGGAGACCCAGTACTTC,CASSSPRETQYF,-,TRBV6-5,-,TRBJ2-5
TGTGCCAGCAGTTTACGGCAGCCAAACACTGAAGCTTTCTTT,CASSLRQPNTEAFF,-,TRBV28,-,TRBJ1-1
TGTGCCAGTAGTATAGCGGCGGAAGTAGAGACCCAGTACTTC,CASSIAAEVETQYF,-,TRBV19,-,TRBJ2-5
TGTGCCACGGGCCCTACGCTGAACACCGGGGAGCTGTTTTTT,CATGPTLNTGELFF,-,TRBV11-2,-,TRBJ2-2
TGTGCCAGCAGCTTAAGAGGTGAGGGGTGGAATCAGCCCCAGCATTTT,CASSLRGEGWNQPQHF,-,TRBV7-2,-,TRBJ1-5
TGTGCCAGCAGCTTAGTACAAGGGGGCGGTGGCAATCAGCCCCAGCATTTT,CASSLVQGGGGNQPQHF,few,TRBV7-9,TRBD1,TRBJ1-5
TGTGCCTGGAGTGCTGGACAGGGTTTCCACGAGCAGTACTTC,CAWSAGQGFHEQYF,-,TRBV30,TRBD1,TRBJ2-7
TGTGCCAGCAGTCCGGGACAGATCACACATACGCAGTATTTT,CASSPGQITHTQYF,few,TRBV7-3,TRBD1,TRBJ2-3
TGTGCCAGCAGTTTAGATGGGACAGTAGCCAAAAACATTCAGTACTTC,CASSLDGTVAKNIQYF,-,TRBV28,TRBD1,TRBJ2-4
TGTGCCAGCAGCGGGGAGAACACCGGGGAGCTGTTTTTT,CASSGENTGELFF,-,TRBV9,-,TRBJ2-2
TGCAGCGTCGTGGAGGGCAACTATGGCTACACCTTC,CSVVEGNYGYTF,-,TRBV29-1,-,TRBJ1-2
TGTGCCAGTAGTATCCACCCTAACACTGAAGCTTTCTTT,CASSIHPNTEAFF,-,TRBV19,-,TRBJ1-1
TGTGCCAGCAGTTTACTAGCGATGGATACGCAGTATTTT,CASSLLAMDTQYF,-,TRBV27,-,TRBJ2-3
TGTGCCAGCAGCTATACAGGGTCCGGGGCCAACGTCCTGACTTTC,CASSYTGSGANVLTF,-,TRBV6-6,-,TRBJ2-6
TGTGCCAGCAGTTTCCGGGGGGGTTACTATGGCTACACCTTC,CASSFRGGYYGYTF,-,TRBV28,-,TRBJ1-2
TGTGCCAGCAGCCAAGAGCAGGGCGGGAGGAACTATGGCTACACCTTC,CASSQEQGGRNYGYTF,-,TRBV5-6,-,TRBJ1-2
TGTGCCAGTAGTACCGAATACAATCAGCCCCAGCATTTT,CASSTEYNQPQHF,-,TRBV19,-,TRBJ1-5
TGTGCCAGCAGACACAACAACAACAGGGCAGATACGCAGTATTTT,CASRHNNNRADTQYF,-,TRBV7-9,-,TRBJ2-3
TGTGCCAGCTCAGCCGGGACAGGGATTGGAAACACCATATATTTT,CASSAGTGIGNTIYF,-,TRBV18,TRBD1,TRBJ1-3
TGTGCCAGCAGTAACGAAGCCAAAAACATTCAGTACTTC,CASSNEAKNIQYF,-,TRBV2,-,TRBJ2-4